Below, 9 T cell receptor beta chains from the same sample are listed, as sequenced in a study of cytomegalovirus exposure and HLA in healthy donors. The PCR used 60 Vbeta and 13 Jbeta primers. Profiled with immunoSEQ multiplex PCR; TCRdb holds only in-frame clones, not every one. This sample has around 100,000 clones, with 60% to 85% found just once. Sequencing input: PBMCs. All receptors come from a female donor in good health and CMV-seropositive.

The chain carries TRBV5-6 and TRBJ2-1, with 8 bases aligning to TRBD2. The CDR3 is 19 residues long. Per the germline V gene, CDR1 is SGHDT and CDR2 is YYEEEE. V trimming: 2 bases; J trimming: 3 bases; junction bases outside the gene matches: 16. The CDR3 protein is CASSFRLASTQISYNEQFF. The CDR3 DNA reads as TGTGCCAGCAGCTTCCGACTAGCGTCGACCCAAATAAGCTACAATGAGCAGTTCTTC. Together with reference TRBV5-6 and TRBJ2-1, the CDR3 gives the full variable domain: DAGVTQSPTHLIKTRGQQVTLRCSPKSGHDTVSWYQQALGQGPQFIFQYYEEEERQRGNFPDRFSGHQFPNYSSELNVNALLLGDSALYLCASSFRLASTQISYNEQFFGPGTRLTVL.

This clone was picked up a small number of times. This chain links TRBV7-9 with TRBJ2-7; D is unresolved. Trimming pared 5 bases from V and 5 bases from J, leaving 16 bases between. Germline-derived CDR1 and CDR2 are SEHNR and FQNEAQ (reference sequence). The CDR3 totals 14 residues. For the CDR3, the DNA is TGTGCCAGCAGCCCCTCCGAGGCGGTCGACGAGCAGTACTTC. Encoded protein: CASSPSEAVDEQYF.

The V call is TRBV27, the J call TRBJ1-1; tentative D call: TRBD1 (5 bases). The ends were cut back, 0 bases at V and 8 bases at J, with 13 bases in the middle. This CDR3 comprises 14 residues. Germline lookup yields CDR1 MNHEY and CDR2 SMNVEV (reference sequence). CDR3 sequence reads: CASSLSRVGGEAFF. The DNA for the CDR3 is TGTGCCAGCAGTTTATCTAGGGTTGGGGGGGAAGCTTTCTTT.

The chain couples TRBV4-1 to TRBJ1-2; 9 bases map to TRBD1. The germline CDR1 and CDR2 sequences are MGHRA and YSYEKL. V trimming: 4 bases; J trimming: 1 base; junction bases outside the gene matches: 16. The CDR3 loop spans 19 amino acids. The CDR3 spells CASSRVVGPTGGDNYGYTF. CDR3 sequence (DNA): TGCGCCAGCAGCCGAGTTGTCGGTCCCACAGGGGGCGATAACTATGGCTACACCTTC.

This rearrangement joins TRBV2 to TRBJ2-7, with TRBD1 identical over 7 bases. Trimming cost V 6 bases and J 3 bases; bases outside gene matches: 5. The V gene's germline CDR1 is SNHLY and CDR2 FYNNEI. CDR3 size: 13 residues. The CDR3 loop reads CASRGNRGYEQYF. CDR3 in DNA: TGTGCCAGCAGGGGGAACAGGGGCTACGAGCAGTACTTC.

To note about this clone: An end of the junction differs from the germline gene, which may be a read error. CDR3 sequence: CSVEGGDHPGELFF. The CDR3 region has the DNA TGCAGCGTCGAAGGGGGCGACCACCCCGGGGAGCTGTTTTTT. V gene TRBV29-1 combines with J gene TRBJ2-2; 7 positions agree with TRBD1. The CDR3 is 14 amino acids. Germline V lookup: CDR1 SQVTM, CDR2 ANQGSEA.

This clone was seen a handful of times. The chain is built from TRBV11-1 and TRBJ2-5, with TRBD2 matching 13 bases. Germline CDR1 reads SGHAT; CDR2 reads FQDESV (reference sequence). Losses at the gene ends were 5 bases for V and 5 bases for J; bases not matched to a gene: 5. The CDR3 is 15 residues long. CDR3 loop: CASSRTSGSMETQYF. The CDR3 DNA reads as TGTGCCAGCAGCAGGACTAGCGGGAGTATGGAGACCCAGTACTTC.

This sequence joins TRBV5-8 and TRBJ2-7; perhaps TRBD2 as D (5 bases). The CDR3 runs 14 residues. Trimming removed 1 base at V and 0 bases at J, with 8 bases between. The V gene's germline CDR1 is SGHTS and CDR2 YDEGEE. CDR3 nucleotide sequence: TGTGCCAGCAGCTTGCGGAGGAGCTCCTACGAGCAGTACTTC. Protein product: CASSLRRSSYEQYF.

The genes are TRBV4-3 and TRBJ1-2; 7 nucleotides agree with TRBD1. The CDR3 runs 16 residues. Germline V gene sequence: CDR1 LGHNA, CDR2 YSLEER. With 2 bases clipped from V and 3 bases from J, the junction kept 9 bases outside the gene matches. The CDR3 reads CASSQLPRDSYYGYTF. CDR3 sequence (DNA): TGCGCCAGCAGCCAACTCCCACGGGACAGCTACTATGGCTACACCTTC.